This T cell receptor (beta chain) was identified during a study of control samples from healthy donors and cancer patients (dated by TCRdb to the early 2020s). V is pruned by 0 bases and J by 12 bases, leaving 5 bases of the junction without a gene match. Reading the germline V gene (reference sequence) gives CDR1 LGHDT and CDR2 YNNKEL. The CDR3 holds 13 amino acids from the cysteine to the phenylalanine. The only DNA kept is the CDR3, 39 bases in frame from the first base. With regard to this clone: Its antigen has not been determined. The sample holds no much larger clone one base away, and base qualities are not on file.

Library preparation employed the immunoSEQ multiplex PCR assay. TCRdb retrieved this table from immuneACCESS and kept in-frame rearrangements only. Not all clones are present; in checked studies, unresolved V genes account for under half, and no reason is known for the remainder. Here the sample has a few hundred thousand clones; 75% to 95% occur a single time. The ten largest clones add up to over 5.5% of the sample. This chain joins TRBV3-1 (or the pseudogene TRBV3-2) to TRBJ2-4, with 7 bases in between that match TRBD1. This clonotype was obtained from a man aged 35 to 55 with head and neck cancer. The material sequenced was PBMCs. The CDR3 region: CASSQEVAGGQYF. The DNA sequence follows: TGTGCCAGCAGCCAAGAAGTAGCAGGGGGTCAGTACTTC.